Listed below are T cell receptor beta chains from one sample, sequenced in a study of CD8 T cells in ankylosing spondylitis. A single record per CDR3 protein comes from TCRdb applying MiXCR to the 5' RACE reads. The sample lists some 840,000 distinct CDR3 sequences; about 12% were seen once. Sequencing used blood, either unsorted or a sorted T cell fraction (not recorded which). Receptor source: a male donor with ankylosing spondylitis. The CDR3 runs from the conserved cysteine through the conserved F or W. Each record gives: J gene, V gene, CDR3 protein.

>TRBJ1-2|TRBV20-1
CSASFAGQGKDGYTF
>TRBJ2-7|TRBV3-1
CASSQGQFGVGVGQYF
>TRBJ2-1|TRBV20-1
CSASGLVSTHNEQFF
>TRBJ2-2|TRBV7-6
CASSSDGLAYTTGELFF
>TRBJ2-1|TRBV5-1
CASSPQGTFSRDNEQFF
>TRBJ1-1|TRBV7-2
CASSLKGYNTEAFF
>TRBJ2-5|TRBV4-2
CASSQDNSETQYF
>TRBJ1-6|TRBV7-2
CASSLAALYNSPLHF
>TRBJ1-2|TRBV7-8
CASSPMGQGADGYTF
>TRBJ1-2|TRBV7-2
CASSTDRGLNGYTF
>TRBJ2-7|TRBV25-1
CASSDPGPGGREQYF
>TRBJ1-5|TRBV6-1
CASSGQSNQPQHF
>TRBJ1-1|TRBV11-2
CASSLVAGTNEAFF
>TRBJ2-2|TRBV27
CASSLFGNTNTGELFF
>TRBJ1-5|TRBV7-2
CASSLRGSQPQHF